This T cell receptor (beta chain) was captured by sequencing in a study of blood T cell repertoires in COVID-19. This CDR3 comprises 10 residues. Trimming took 6 bases from V and 10 from J, leaving 12 bases between them. CDR1 is DFQATT, CDR2 SNEGSKA, per germline (reference sequence). Under the authors' procedure: Reference gene primer amplification in the assay estimated nucleated cell counts. Only in-frame clones appear in the TCRdb table, and some are missing; sequencing was by immunoSEQ multiplex PCR. D and trimming were read from the DNA, whereas the V and J calls and clone size are those reported in that table. This sample has under 300,000 clones, with over 80% found just once.

The V and J genes are TRBV20-1 and TRBJ1-1; possible D gene TRBD1, 5 bases. Source material: peripheral blood. The clonotype originates from a man younger than 40 who had recovered from COVID-19. The CDR3 DNA follows: TGCAGTGCCCCTGACGGGGGAGCTTTCTTT. It encodes CSAPDGGAFF.